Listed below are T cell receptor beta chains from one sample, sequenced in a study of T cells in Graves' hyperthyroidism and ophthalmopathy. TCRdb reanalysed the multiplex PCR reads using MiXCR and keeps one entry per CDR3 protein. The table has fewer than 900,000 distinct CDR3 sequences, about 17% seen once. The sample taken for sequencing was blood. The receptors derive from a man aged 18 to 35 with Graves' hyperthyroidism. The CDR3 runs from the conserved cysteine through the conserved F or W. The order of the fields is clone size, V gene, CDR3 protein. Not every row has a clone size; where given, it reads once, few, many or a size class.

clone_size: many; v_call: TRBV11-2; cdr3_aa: CASSLGTGSNEQYF
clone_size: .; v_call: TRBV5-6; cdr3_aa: CASSDHGQGGYGYTF
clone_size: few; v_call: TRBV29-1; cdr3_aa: CSVQRQGNYGYTF
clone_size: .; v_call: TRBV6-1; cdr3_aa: CASSQAPGGFYEQYF
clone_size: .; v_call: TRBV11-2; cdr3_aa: CASSLDRTSGNTIYF
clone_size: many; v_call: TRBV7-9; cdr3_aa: CASSLQGAIYNEQFF
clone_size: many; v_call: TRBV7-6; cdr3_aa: CASSPRGGRAAGELFF
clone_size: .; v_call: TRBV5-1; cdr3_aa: CASSPAEGLYGYTF
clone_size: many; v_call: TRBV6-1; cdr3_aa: CASRTFSVGGFHEQYF
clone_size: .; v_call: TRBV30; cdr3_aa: CLGREGYNEQFF
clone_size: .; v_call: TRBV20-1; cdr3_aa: CSARARTGDTYEQYF
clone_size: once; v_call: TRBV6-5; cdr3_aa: CASSYDFRPYNEQLF
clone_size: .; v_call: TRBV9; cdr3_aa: CASSVYDGTSGRLDTQYF
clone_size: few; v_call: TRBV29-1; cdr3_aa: CSVRDRDWETQYF
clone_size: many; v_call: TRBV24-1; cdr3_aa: CATSAATGGFSSYNEQFF
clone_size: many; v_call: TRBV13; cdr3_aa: CASSTLRGTEAFF
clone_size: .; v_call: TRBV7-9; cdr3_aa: CASSPGRYEQFF
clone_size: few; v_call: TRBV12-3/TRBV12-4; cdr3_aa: CASTMGPNEQFF
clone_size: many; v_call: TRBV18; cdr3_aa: CASSSQGWGNTEAFF
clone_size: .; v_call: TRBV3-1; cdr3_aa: CASSQGDNGELFF
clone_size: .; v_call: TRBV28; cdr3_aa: CASSLFLGLAGGVDTQYF
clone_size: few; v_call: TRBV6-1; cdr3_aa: CASRPRTGGADTQYF
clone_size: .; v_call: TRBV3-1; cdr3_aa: CASRSGEGLGRYTF
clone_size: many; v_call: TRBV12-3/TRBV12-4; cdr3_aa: CASNQGGGSRETQYF
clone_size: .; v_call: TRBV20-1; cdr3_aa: CSATRGVTQETQYF
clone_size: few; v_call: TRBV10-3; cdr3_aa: CAISPKSSGRWPWYNEQFF
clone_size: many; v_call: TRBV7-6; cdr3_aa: CASTFLGQDKINTEAFF
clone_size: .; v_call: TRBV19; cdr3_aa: CASSIEKQLSNQPQHF
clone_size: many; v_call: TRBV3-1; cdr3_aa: CASSQDQSGQPQHF
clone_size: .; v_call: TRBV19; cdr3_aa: CASSMRFSYNEQFF
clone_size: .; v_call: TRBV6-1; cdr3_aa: CASTAGGGFPGELFF
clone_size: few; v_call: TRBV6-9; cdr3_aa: CASRLAGGASEKLFF
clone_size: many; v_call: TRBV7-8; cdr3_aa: CASSFREGWSNEQFF
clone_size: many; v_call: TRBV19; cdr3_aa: CATTESPSGYGELFF
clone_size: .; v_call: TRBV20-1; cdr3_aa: CSAGTGVEKLFF